Listed below are T cell receptor beta chains from one sample, sequenced in a study of patients and donors after allogeneic stem cell transplantation. One entry per CDR3 protein results from TCRdb running MiXCR on the RT-PCR reads. Among more than 20,000 distinct CDR3 sequences listed, approximately 43% were seen once. The sequencing sample was made of blood, either unsorted or a sorted T cell fraction (not recorded which). These receptors all stem from a human donor who was either an allogeneic HSCT recipient or a stem cell or donor lymphocyte infusion donor (not recorded which). It is not recorded whose cells these are; they may come from a transplant donor. The CDR3 runs from the conserved cysteine through the conserved F or W. A D gene is named only where the DNA matches it firmly. Some rows have no size entry. The others give once, few or many, or a class for an expanded clone.

j_gene: TRBJ1-6
abundance: -
len: 13
d_gene: TRBD1
v_gene: TRBV3-1
CDR3nt: TGTGCCAGCAGCGGTGACAGGGTGGTACCCCTCCACTTT
CDR3aa: CASSGDRVVPLHF

j_gene: TRBJ1-3
abundance: -
len: 15
d_gene: -
v_gene: TRBV12-3/TRBV12-4
CDR3nt: TGTGCCAGCAGCGCCACGGGGCCCTCTGGAAACACCATATATTTT
CDR3aa: CASSATGPSGNTIYF

j_gene: TRBJ1-1
abundance: -
len: 17
d_gene: TRBD1
v_gene: TRBV12-3/TRBV12-4
CDR3nt: TGTGCCAGCAGTTTGGAGACAGGGCCAGGGGTTAACACTGAAGCTTTCTTT
CDR3aa: CASSLETGPGVNTEAFF

j_gene: TRBJ1-2
abundance: -
len: 13
d_gene: -
v_gene: TRBV25-1
CDR3nt: TGTGCCAGCAGTGAAATATCCAGGGAAGGCTACACCTTC
CDR3aa: CASSEISREGYTF

j_gene: TRBJ1-5
abundance: many
len: 19
d_gene: TRBD1
v_gene: TRBV20-1
CDR3nt: TGCAGTGCTACTGGCACAGGGGCGACATCCGGTGATAGCAATCAGCCCCAGCATTTT
CDR3aa: CSATGTGATSGDSNQPQHF

j_gene: TRBJ2-2
abundance: few
len: 14
d_gene: TRBD1
v_gene: TRBV12-3/TRBV12-4
CDR3nt: TGTGCCAGCGGGACAGGGGTGAACACCGGGGAGCTGTTTTTT
CDR3aa: CASGTGVNTGELFF

j_gene: TRBJ2-7
abundance: few
len: 14
d_gene: -
v_gene: TRBV3-1
CDR3nt: TGTGCCAGCAGCCCCTGGGCCACTTCGGGCGAGCAGTACTTC
CDR3aa: CASSPWATSGEQYF

j_gene: TRBJ1-3
abundance: -
len: 13
d_gene: -
v_gene: TRBV12-3/TRBV12-4
CDR3nt: TGTGCCAGCAATTTTCCCGGAGGAAACACCATATATTTT
CDR3aa: CASNFPGGNTIYF

j_gene: TRBJ1-2
abundance: few
len: 13
d_gene: -
v_gene: TRBV5-1
CDR3nt: TGCGCCAGCAGCTTGGGACAGAGCTATGGCTACACCTTC
CDR3aa: CASSLGQSYGYTF

j_gene: TRBJ2-7
abundance: -
len: 14
d_gene: -
v_gene: TRBV5-1
CDR3nt: TGCGCCAGCAGCTTGATAAGCGGACCCTACGAGCAGTACTTC
CDR3aa: CASSLISGPYEQYF

j_gene: TRBJ1-3
abundance: -
len: 15
d_gene: -
v_gene: TRBV12-3/TRBV12-4
CDR3nt: TGTGCCAGCAGTTTAGCGGGGCTCGGTGGGAACACCATATATTTT
CDR3aa: CASSLAGLGGNTIYF

j_gene: TRBJ2-5
abundance: -
len: 16
d_gene: TRBD2
v_gene: TRBV12-3/TRBV12-4
CDR3nt: TGTGCCAGCAGTTTAGCCAGCGGGGGTTACCAAGAGACCCAGTACTTC
CDR3aa: CASSLASGGYQETQYF

j_gene: TRBJ1-5
abundance: -
len: 14
d_gene: -
v_gene: TRBV2
CDR3nt: TGTGCCAGCAGTGAGTCAGGTCGAGGTCAGCCCCAGCATTTT
CDR3aa: CASSESGRGQPQHF

j_gene: TRBJ2-1
abundance: few
len: 17
d_gene: TRBD2
v_gene: TRBV5-1
CDR3nt: TGCGCCAGCAGCTTTGGCCCCGGGACTAGTTTTGACAATGAGCAGTTCTTC
CDR3aa: CASSFGPGTSFDNEQFF

j_gene: TRBJ2-2
abundance: once
len: 14
d_gene: -
v_gene: TRBV18
CDR3nt: TGTGCCAGCTCACCACCCCGAGACACCGGGGAGCTGTTTTTT
CDR3aa: CASSPPRDTGELFF

j_gene: TRBJ2-5
abundance: -
len: 11
d_gene: -
v_gene: TRBV3-1
CDR3nt: TGTGCCAGCAGCAAGGTGGAGACCCAGTACTTC
CDR3aa: CASSKVETQYF

j_gene: TRBJ2-7
abundance: few
len: 16
d_gene: TRBD2
v_gene: TRBV20-1
CDR3nt: TGCAGTGCTCCTGACCTAGCGGGAGGAAAGGTCTACGAGCAGTACTTC
CDR3aa: CSAPDLAGGKVYEQYF

j_gene: TRBJ1-6
abundance: many
len: 14
d_gene: TRBD1
v_gene: TRBV12-3/TRBV12-4
CDR3nt: TGTGCCAGCAGCTGGACAGGGGAAAATTCACCCCTCCACTTT
CDR3aa: CASSWTGENSPLHF

j_gene: TRBJ2-7
abundance: once
len: 15
d_gene: TRBD1
v_gene: TRBV3-1
CDR3nt: TGTGCCAGCAGCCATAGACAGGGAATTCGGAACGAGCAGTACTTC
CDR3aa: CASSHRQGIRNEQYF

j_gene: TRBJ1-4
abundance: few
len: 15
d_gene: -
v_gene: TRBV12-3/TRBV12-4
CDR3nt: TGTGCCAGCAGTTTAGTGACGGAGAGTGGAGAAAAACTGTTTTTT
CDR3aa: CASSLVTESGEKLFF

j_gene: TRBJ2-5
abundance: -
len: 15
d_gene: -
v_gene: TRBV11-2
CDR3nt: TGTGCCAGCAGCTTACGCTCACTAGCTTCCCAGACCCAGTACTTC
CDR3aa: CASSLRSLASQTQYF

j_gene: TRBJ2-5
abundance: few
len: 14
d_gene: TRBD1
v_gene: TRBV5-1
CDR3nt: TGCGCCAGCAGCTGGACAGGCAGGAAAGAGACCCAGTACTTC
CDR3aa: CASSWTGRKETQYF

j_gene: TRBJ2-7
abundance: -
len: 16
d_gene: TRBD2
v_gene: TRBV29-1
CDR3nt: TGCAGCGTTGAAGACTCGGGAGGGCCTGACTTCTACGAGCAGTACTTC
CDR3aa: CSVEDSGGPDFYEQYF

j_gene: TRBJ1-1
abundance: few
len: 12
d_gene: -
v_gene: TRBV28
CDR3nt: TGTGCCAGCAGTTTACGCCGATTTCCAGCTTTCTTT
CDR3aa: CASSLRRFPAFF

j_gene: TRBJ1-6
abundance: -
len: 14
d_gene: TRBD1
v_gene: TRBV12-3/TRBV12-4
CDR3nt: TGTGCCAGCAGTTTCGGACAGGGAAATCGGCCCCTCCACTTT
CDR3aa: CASSFGQGNRPLHF

j_gene: TRBJ2-5
abundance: -
len: 13
d_gene: -
v_gene: TRBV12-3/TRBV12-4
CDR3nt: TGTGCCAGCAGTTTCAGTAGCGGTCAGACCCAGTACTTC
CDR3aa: CASSFSSGQTQYF

j_gene: TRBJ2-5
abundance: -
len: 17
d_gene: TRBD2
v_gene: TRBV5-1
CDR3nt: TGCGCCAGCAGCTTGTACCCGGGACTAGCGGGAGGAGAGACCCAGTACTTC
CDR3aa: CASSLYPGLAGGETQYF

j_gene: TRBJ2-1
abundance: few
len: 14
d_gene: -
v_gene: TRBV5-1
CDR3nt: TGCGCCAGCAGCCCCGGAACTAGTCCCAATGAGCAGTTCTTC
CDR3aa: CASSPGTSPNEQFF

j_gene: TRBJ2-2
abundance: -
len: 15
d_gene: TRBD1
v_gene: TRBV12-3/TRBV12-4
CDR3nt: TGTGCCAGCAAGCAGCAGGGGGCAGGGACCGGGGAGCTGTTTTTT
CDR3aa: CASKQQGAGTGELFF

j_gene: TRBJ1-2
abundance: -
len: 14
d_gene: -
v_gene: TRBV7-6
CDR3nt: TGTGCCAGCAGCTTAAGGTCAGGGTCCCATGGCTACACCTTC
CDR3aa: CASSLRSGSHGYTF

j_gene: TRBJ2-5
abundance: -
len: 13
d_gene: -
v_gene: TRBV3-1
CDR3nt: TGTGCCAGCAGCCACTTTAAGTTCGAGACCCAGTACTTC
CDR3aa: CASSHFKFETQYF

j_gene: TRBJ2-7
abundance: -
len: 14
d_gene: -
v_gene: TRBV27
CDR3nt: TGTGCCAGCAGTTTAACCAGATACTCCTACGAGCAGTACTTC
CDR3aa: CASSLTRYSYEQYF

j_gene: TRBJ1-2
abundance: -
len: 10
d_gene: -
v_gene: TRBV28
CDR3nt: TGTGCCAGCGGTCCCGGGGGCTACACCTTC
CDR3aa: CASGPGGYTF

j_gene: TRBJ1-5
abundance: -
len: 14
d_gene: TRBD1
v_gene: TRBV12-3/TRBV12-4
CDR3nt: TGTGCCAGCAGTTTGGGACAGATCAATCAGCCCCAGCATTTT
CDR3aa: CASSLGQINQPQHF

j_gene: TRBJ1-2
abundance: once
len: 15
d_gene: -
v_gene: TRBV5-1
CDR3nt: TGCGCCAGCAGCTTGGACAGGGCACCTAACTATGGCTACACCTTC
CDR3aa: CASSLDRAPNYGYTF

j_gene: TRBJ1-1
abundance: -
len: 17
d_gene: TRBD1
v_gene: TRBV27
CDR3nt: TGTGCCAGCAGTTCCGGGACAGAGTTCCGGACTCACACTGAAGCTTTCTTT
CDR3aa: CASSSGTEFRTHTEAFF

j_gene: TRBJ2-1
abundance: -
len: 14
d_gene: TRBD2
v_gene: TRBV3-1
CDR3nt: TGTGCCAGCAGCCCTAGCGGGGGGGCAAATGAGCAGTTCTTC
CDR3aa: CASSPSGGANEQFF

j_gene: TRBJ1-4
abundance: -
len: 14
d_gene: -
v_gene: TRBV19
CDR3nt: TGTGCCAGTACCGAGGCAGGTTTTCATGAAAAACTGTTTTTT
CDR3aa: CASTEAGFHEKLFF

j_gene: TRBJ2-1
abundance: -
len: 16
d_gene: -
v_gene: TRBV3-1
CDR3nt: TGTGCCAGCAGCCAAGCTAGCGCCCGCTCCTACAATGAGCAGTTCTTC
CDR3aa: CASSQASARSYNEQFF

j_gene: TRBJ2-1
abundance: -
len: 15
d_gene: TRBD2
v_gene: TRBV5-1
CDR3nt: TGCGCCAGCAGCGGGCCTCATAGCGGGGTGAATGAGCAGTTCTTC
CDR3aa: CASSGPHSGVNEQFF

j_gene: TRBJ1-6
abundance: few
len: 13
d_gene: -
v_gene: TRBV6-1
CDR3nt: TGTGCCAGCAGTGAAGGTGGCAATTCACCCCTCCACTTT
CDR3aa: CASSEGGNSPLHF

j_gene: TRBJ2-3
abundance: -
len: 19
d_gene: TRBD2
v_gene: TRBV5-5
CDR3nt: TGTGCCAGCAGCTTTTCGTCACTAGCGGGGGGGTTCAGCACAGATACGCAGTATTTT
CDR3aa: CASSFSSLAGGFSTDTQYF

j_gene: TRBJ1-2
abundance: once
len: 14
d_gene: TRBD1
v_gene: TRBV20-1
CDR3nt: TGCAGTGCTAGTGCAAGACAGGGGAACTATGGCTACACCTTC
CDR3aa: CSASARQGNYGYTF

j_gene: TRBJ1-2
abundance: -
len: 15
d_gene: -
v_gene: TRBV3-1
CDR3nt: TGTGCCAGCAGCCAAGTTACCGCAGGGAACTATGGCTACACCTTC
CDR3aa: CASSQVTAGNYGYTF

j_gene: TRBJ1-1
abundance: -
len: 15
d_gene: -
v_gene: TRBV14
CDR3nt: TGTGCCAGCAGCCAATACGGGCCGGCGAACACTGAAGCTTTCTTT
CDR3aa: CASSQYGPANTEAFF

j_gene: TRBJ1-3
abundance: -
len: 14
d_gene: -
v_gene: TRBV6-5
CDR3nt: TGTGCCAGCAGTCGAAGTTTGATTCAAAACACCATATATTTT
CDR3aa: CASSRSLIQNTIYF

j_gene: TRBJ2-3
abundance: few
len: 17
d_gene: TRBD2
v_gene: TRBV11-2
CDR3nt: TGTGCCAGCAGCTTCCCTCATAGCGGGAAAGTCACAGATACGCAGTATTTT
CDR3aa: CASSFPHSGKVTDTQYF

j_gene: TRBJ2-7
abundance: -
len: 17
d_gene: TRBD1
v_gene: TRBV27
CDR3nt: TGTGCCAGCAGTCTACGACGGGGCCAGGGGGTCCCCTACGAGCAGTACTTC
CDR3aa: CASSLRRGQGVPYEQYF

j_gene: TRBJ1-5
abundance: few
len: 16
d_gene: -
v_gene: TRBV20-1
CDR3nt: TGCAGTGCTAAAGGCAGGTCCATAGTTCGAAATCAGCCCCAGCATTTT
CDR3aa: CSAKGRSIVRNQPQHF

j_gene: TRBJ1-5
abundance: few
len: 16
d_gene: -
v_gene: TRBV27
CDR3nt: TGTGCCAGCAGTTTATCATCCGCTTATAGCAATCAGCCCCAGCATTTT
CDR3aa: CASSLSSAYSNQPQHF

j_gene: TRBJ2-7
abundance: -
len: 15
d_gene: TRBD1
v_gene: TRBV20-1
CDR3nt: TGCAGTGCTAATCCGGGACAGGGAGTATCCTACGAGCAGTACTTC
CDR3aa: CSANPGQGVSYEQYF

j_gene: TRBJ1-1
abundance: few
len: 16
d_gene: -
v_gene: TRBV4-1
CDR3nt: TGCGCCAGCAGCCAAGAACCTCAGGGCGCGAACACTGAAGCTTTCTTT
CDR3aa: CASSQEPQGANTEAFF

j_gene: TRBJ2-1
abundance: -
len: 13
d_gene: -
v_gene: TRBV2
CDR3nt: -
CDR3aa: CASSVGEGTGMFF

j_gene: TRBJ2-7
abundance: -
len: 17
d_gene: TRBD2
v_gene: TRBV4-1
CDR3nt: TGCGCCAGCAGCCCAATACTAGCGGGGGGAATGTCGGGCGAGCAGTACTTC
CDR3aa: CASSPILAGGMSGEQYF

j_gene: TRBJ2-1
abundance: few
len: 13
d_gene: -
v_gene: TRBV3-1
CDR3nt: TGTGCCAGCAGCCAAAGGGTAAGGAATGAGCAGTTCTTC
CDR3aa: CASSQRVRNEQFF

j_gene: TRBJ1-5
abundance: -
len: 17
d_gene: TRBD1
v_gene: TRBV10-3
CDR3nt: TGTGCCATCAGTGAGTCTCGGACAGGGCCCAACAATCAGCCCCAGCATTTT
CDR3aa: CAISESRTGPNNQPQHF

j_gene: TRBJ2-5
abundance: -
len: 12
d_gene: -
v_gene: TRBV29-1
CDR3nt: TGCAGCGTCGTCCCAGAGAGAGAGACCCAGTACTTC
CDR3aa: CSVVPERETQYF

j_gene: TRBJ2-1
abundance: few
len: 14
d_gene: TRBD2
v_gene: TRBV20-1
CDR3nt: TGCAGTGCTAGAGAATCCGGGACTAGCAATCAGCAGTTCTTC
CDR3aa: CSARESGTSNQQFF

j_gene: TRBJ1-3
abundance: -
len: 14
d_gene: -
v_gene: TRBV11-2
CDR3nt: TGTGCCAGCAGCCACCAGGGTAATGGAAACACCATATATTTT
CDR3aa: CASSHQGNGNTIYF